The source of this TCR beta chain is a study of CD8 T cells in ankylosing spondylitis. Regarding the study as a whole: Reportedly, significant enrichment of disease-linked clones occurred in matched ankylosing spondylitis synovial fluid. Clones linked to the disease showed a CD8+ phenotype. They occurred at relatively low frequencies in peripheral blood. One TCR beta motif, made up of roughly eight highly homologous variants, appeared characteristic of ankylosing spondylitis blood.

Researchers built TCR beta libraries using quantitative 5'-RACE with molecular barcodes. A single record per CDR3 protein comes from TCRdb applying MiXCR to the 5' RACE reads. The table lists approximately 350,000 distinct CDR3 sequences, about 15% of them singletons. Looked up from germline, CDR1 is SNHLY and CDR2 is FYNNEI. The CDR3 totals 15 residues. Trimming removed 4 bases at V and 4 bases at J, with 14 bases between. On this clonotype: Its antigen is as yet unknown.

The source of this sequence is a male donor with ankylosing spondylitis or in good health (not recorded which). This rearrangement joins TRBV2 to TRBJ1-5, with D perhaps matching TRBD1 (6 bases). Sequenced material: blood, either unsorted or a sorted T cell fraction (not recorded which). The DNA for the CDR3 is TGTGCCAGCAGTGGAAGGGGGACGGCAAATCAGCCCCAGCATTTT. This translates into CASSGRGTANQPQHF.